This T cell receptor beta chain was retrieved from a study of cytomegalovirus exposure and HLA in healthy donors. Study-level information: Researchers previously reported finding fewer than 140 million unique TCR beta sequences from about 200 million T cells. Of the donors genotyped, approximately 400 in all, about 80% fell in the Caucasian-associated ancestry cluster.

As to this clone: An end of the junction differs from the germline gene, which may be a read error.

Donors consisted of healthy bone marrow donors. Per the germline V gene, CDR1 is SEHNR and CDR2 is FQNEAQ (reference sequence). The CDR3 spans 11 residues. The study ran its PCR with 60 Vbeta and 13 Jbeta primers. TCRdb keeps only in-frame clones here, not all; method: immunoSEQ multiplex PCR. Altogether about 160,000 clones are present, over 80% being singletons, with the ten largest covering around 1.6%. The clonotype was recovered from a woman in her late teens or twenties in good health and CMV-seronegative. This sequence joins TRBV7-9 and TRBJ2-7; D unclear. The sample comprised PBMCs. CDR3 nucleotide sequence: TGTTCCAGCAGCTCCTCTGTCGAGCAGTACTTC. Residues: CSSSSSVEQYF.